This T cell receptor beta chain is from a study of T cell responses to AZD1222 COVID-19 vaccine. Notes on the study in general: Repertoires were collected only later (after the peak T cell response had occurred). Seropositive at baseline were only a handful of AZD1222 recipients. White British ancestry dominated among donors, who included more females, and clonal diversity was possibly underestimated.

As concerns this clone: What it recognizes is unknown.

The protocol was immunoSEQ multiplex PCR, while the TCRdb copy is restricted to in-frame clones and leaves out a portion. The sample includes around 83,000 clones, over 75% of them seen just once. V shed 3 bases and J shed 7 bases, with 6 bases lying between them. CDR1 and CDR2 (germline): SNHLY, FYNNEI. This CDR3 has 11 amino acids. The sample in question was peripheral blood, obtained on day 0 of AZD1222 vaccination. V is TRBV2 and J is TRBJ1-2; D remains ambiguous. The clonotype originates from an adult in good health. The CDR3 DNA sequence: TGTGCCAGCAGTGAGGCGGGTGGCTACACCTTC. Protein: CASSEAGGYTF.